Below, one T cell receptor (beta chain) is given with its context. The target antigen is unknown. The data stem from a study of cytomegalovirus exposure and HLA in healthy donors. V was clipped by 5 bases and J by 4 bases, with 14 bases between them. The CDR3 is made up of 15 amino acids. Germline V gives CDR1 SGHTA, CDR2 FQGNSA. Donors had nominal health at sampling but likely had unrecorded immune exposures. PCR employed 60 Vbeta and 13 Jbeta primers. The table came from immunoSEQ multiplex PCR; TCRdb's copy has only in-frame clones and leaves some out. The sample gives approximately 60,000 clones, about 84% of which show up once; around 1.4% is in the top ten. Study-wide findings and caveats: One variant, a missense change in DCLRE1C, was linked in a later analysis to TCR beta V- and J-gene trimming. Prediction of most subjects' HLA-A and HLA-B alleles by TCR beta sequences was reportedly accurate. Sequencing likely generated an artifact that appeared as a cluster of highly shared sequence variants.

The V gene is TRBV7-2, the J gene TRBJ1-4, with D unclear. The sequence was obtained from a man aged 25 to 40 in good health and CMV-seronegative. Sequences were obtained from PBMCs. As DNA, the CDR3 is TGTGCCAGCAGCATAGAGTACAGCTATAATGAAAAACTGTTTTTT. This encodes CASSIEYSYNEKLFF.